Sequencing of this T cell receptor (beta chain) was carried out in a study of vaccination and CD4 T cells after COVID-19. This sample's treatment: approximately 11-day PBMC culture with coronavirus spike peptide pools or control peptides (ViraFEST assay). In the case of this clonotype: Its specificity is unknown.

The CDR3 has 14 residues. The germline V gene encodes CDR1 SEHNR and CDR2 FQNEAQ (reference sequence). The J segment lost 3 bases and the V segment lost 4 bases, leaving 3 bases of the junction unmatched. The Oncomine TCR Beta short-read assay was what sequenced the DNA obtained from cultured CD4+ T cells. Each CDR3 protein is one row after TCRdb ran MiXCR on the PCR reads. The table lists over 15,000 distinct CDR3 sequences, around 48% of them singletons. The J gene is TRBJ2-5, the V gene TRBV7-9, with 9 bases lining up with TRBD1. This TCR derives from a human donor who had recovered from COVID-19. Specimen: CD4+ T cells from blood, cultured in vitro, collected before SARS-CoV-2 vaccination. Here the CDR3 DNA reads TGTGCCAGCAGCTCGCGGACAGGGGAAGAGACCCAGTACTTC. Translated, it gives CASSSRTGEETQYF. The complete variable domain, with remaining parts taken from reference TRBV7-9 and TRBJ2-5, reads DTGVSQNPRHKITKRGQNVTFRCDPISEHNRLYWYRQTLGQGPEFLTYFQNEAQLEKSRLLSDRFSAERPKGSFSTLEIQRTEQGDSAMYLCASSSRTGEETQYFGPGTRLLVL.